The present entry profiles one T cell receptor beta chain with its context. Clones were sequenced by immunoSEQ multiplex PCR, and TCRdb holds only the in-frame ones, with some missing. The table lists 20,000 to 25,000 clones, 70% to 80% of them singletons. This CDR3 has 15 amino acids. Germline V CDR1 and CDR2: LNHDA, SQIVND (reference sequence). Unmatched junction bases numbered 12, after V lost 6 bases and J lost 5 bases. This record comes from a study of PD-1 blockade in classical Hodgkin lymphoma. Patients all relapsed after autologous stem cell transplantation, and there was variation in brentuximab vedotin exposure.

The chain has TRBV19 and TRBJ1-2; 7 nucleotides line up with TRBD1. The source of this sequence is a human donor with classical Hodgkin lymphoma. The sequenced sample was peripheral blood mononuclear cells (PBMCs), obtained at baseline. CDR3 residues: CASRETTGTAYGYTF. For the CDR3, the DNA is TGTGCCAGTAGAGAAACAACCGGGACAGCTTATGGCTACACCTTC.